This T cell receptor beta chain was retrieved from a study of T cell responses to AZD1222 COVID-19 vaccine. Study results and limitations: Spike-specific TCR breadth and depth both grew after two AZD1222 doses. None of the repertoires were sampled until the peak T cell response had passed.

Worth noting for this clone: Its antigen remains unknown.

TCRdb's table, derived via immunoSEQ multiplex PCR, lists solely in-frame clones and lacks some. The repertoire holds about 120,000 clones, around 92% seen once, with around 8% in the top ten. V shed 4 bases and J shed 1 base, with 11 bases lying between them. The germline CDR1 and CDR2 sequences are ENHRY and SYGVKD. The CDR3 spans 14 residues. The source was peripheral blood, collected 28 days after the second AZD1222 dose. The chain employs TRBV10-3 and TRBJ2-7; a possible D gene is TRBD1 (6 bases). The clonotype was recovered from an adult who received the AZD1222 COVID-19 vaccine. The CDR3, as DNA: TGTGCCATCAGTGTCTTCACAGGGTCCTACGAGCAGTACTTC. Its translation: CAISVFTGSYEQYF.